This T cell receptor (beta chain) is drawn from a study of identical twins. Study-level results: High-abundance cord blood beta clonotypes had fewer insertions; memory repertoires showed none.

V lost 2 bases and J lost 0, with 8 bases in between. From germline, CDR1 is MNHNS and CDR2 SASEGT. This CDR3 contains 15 residues. TCRdb redid the calling of the 5' RACE reads with MiXCR, one entry per CDR3 protein. The sample lists approximately 150,000 distinct CDR3 sequences; around 3.5% were seen once. This clonotype was counted at least ten times. Its target is not known. This chain links TRBV6-1 with TRBJ2-1; D might be TRBD2 (5 bases). Specimen: memory T cells sorted from blood. This sequence originates from a man in his late teens or twenties in good health. CDR3 region: CASSEQSGSYNEQFF. CDR3 sequence (DNA): TGTGCCAGCAGTGAACAGAGCGGCTCCTACAATGAGCAGTTCTTC.